A selection of T cell receptor beta chains follows, all from one sample in a study of shared clonotypes between healthy human individuals. The method was immunoSEQ multiplex PCR; TCRdb's version includes in-frame clones alone and lacks a portion of them. The sample has roughly 590,000 clones; around 95% are singletons. Source material: naive CD8+ T cells sorted from blood. These receptors all come from a woman in her thirties in good health. Each CDR3 is given with its conserved first and last residue. D genes are given only for firm matches. Not every row has a clone size; where given, it reads once, few, many or a size class.

clone size	D gene	V gene	J gene	CDR3 DNA	CDR3 protein
-	-	TRBV29-1	TRBJ2-1	TGCAGCGTCCAAGACAGTGGCTCCTACAATGAGCAGTTCTTC	CSVQDSGSYNEQFF
-	TRBD1	TRBV27	TRBJ2-7	TGTGCCAGCAGTTTCCGAGGACAGGGGACTTACGAGCAGTACTTC	CASSFRGQGTYEQYF
once	TRBD1	TRBV28	TRBJ2-7	TGTGCCAGCACCCTTCATAGCTGTGGACAGGGGTTTATGTTTTCCTACGAGCAGTACTTC	CASTLHSCGQGFMFSYEQYF
-	-	TRBV6-1	TRBJ2-7	TGTGCCAGCAGGACGGACCCTACCTACGAGCAGTACTTC	CASRTDPTYEQYF
once	-	TRBV7-8	TRBJ2-3	TGTGCCAGCAGCTCAACTAGCACAGATACGCAGTATTTT	CASSSTSTDTQYF
-	-	TRBV4-1	TRBJ1-4	TGCGCCAGCAGCCAGAGGACAACTAATGAAAAACTGTTTTTT	CASSQRTTNEKLFF
-	-	TRBV9	TRBJ2-7	TGTGCCAGCAGTCCTTTCGACGGGGCAGTCTACGAGCAGTACTTC	CASSPFDGAVYEQYF
-	TRBD1	TRBV5-4	TRBJ2-7	TGTGCCAGCAGCATAGGGACAGCCTACGAGCAGTACTTC	CASSIGTAYEQYF
-	TRBD2	TRBV9	TRBJ2-1	TGTGCCAGCAGCGTAGCAAGGGCGGGAGGGCCCGATGAGCAGTTCTTC	CASSVARAGGPDEQFF
-	TRBD2	TRBV28	TRBJ2-1	TGTGCCAGCAGTTTTTTGGCGGGGGTCACCTACAATGAGCAGTTCTTC	CASSFLAGVTYNEQFF
-	-	TRBV7-9	TRBJ2-1	TGTGCCAGCAGCCCAATGGACCGGGAGCAGTTCTTC	CASSPMDREQFF
-	-	TRBV20-1	TRBJ1-1	TGCAGCAGAGTCGTGAACACTGAAGCTTTCTTT	CSRVVNTEAFF
-	TRBD1	TRBV27	TRBJ2-7	TGTGCCAGCAGGGGACAGGCCCCCTACGAGCAGTACTTC	CASRGQAPYEQYF
-	-	TRBV6-5	TRBJ2-7	TGTGCCAGCAGTGCGTCCCCGGGACAACTTCACGAGCAGTACTTC	CASSASPGQLHEQYF
-	-	TRBV28	TRBJ2-7	TGTGCCAGCAGTCCGACAGGAGAGGCCTACGAGCAGTACTTC	CASSPTGEAYEQYF
-	-	TRBV5-6	TRBJ1-1	TGTGCCAGCAGCTTGGCGGCGGGGTTGGGCACTGAAGCTTTCTTT	CASSLAAGLGTEAFF
-	-	TRBV19	TRBJ1-4	TGTGCCAGTAGTATCGGCCCCCACAGGGAGGCTAATGAAAAACTGTTTTTT	CASSIGPHREANEKLFF
-	-	TRBV28	TRBJ2-7	TGTGCCAGCAGTTTAAAACTTTCCGGCTACGAGCAGTACTTC	CASSLKLSGYEQYF
-	TRBD2	TRBV7-9	TRBJ2-2	TGTGCCAGCAGCTCAGCGACTAGCGGGACTTACGGGGAGCTGTTTTTT	CASSSATSGTYGELFF
-	-	TRBV28	TRBJ2-5	TGTGCCAGCAGTTTATTAGGGGATAGAGGGACCCAGTACTTC	CASSLLGDRGTQYF
once	-	TRBV30	TRBJ2-6	TGTGCCTGGAGTGTACTCGAAGGCGGGGCCAACGTCCTGACTTTC	CAWSVLEGGANVLTF
-	TRBD1	TRBV5-1	TRBJ2-2	TGCGCCAGCAGTTCTACAGGGGTGGCCGGGGAGCTGTTTTTT	CASSSTGVAGELFF
-	-	TRBV19	TRBJ1-1	TGTGCCAGTAGTGGGGGGTACACTGAAGCTTTCTTT	CASSGGYTEAFF
-	-	TRBV27	TRBJ2-7	TGTGCCAGCGGCATGCTTAGCTCCTACGAGCAGTACTTC	CASGMLSSYEQYF
once	TRBD1	TRBV5-5	TRBJ1-2	TGTGCCAGCAGCCCGGGACAGAACGTTCTCTATGGCTACACCTTC	CASSPGQNVLYGYTF
-	-	TRBV19	TRBJ1-1	TGTGCCAGTAGTATACAGGGTCGAGGTGGGTACACTGAAGCTTTCTTT	CASSIQGRGGYTEAFF
-	TRBD1	TRBV19	TRBJ1-5	TGTGCCAGTAGTATAGATTTAGAGACAGGGGTCAATCAGCCCCAGCATTTT	CASSIDLETGVNQPQHF
once	-	TRBV5-6	TRBJ1-1	TGTGCCAGCAGCTTGGGGTCAGAGGCCCCTCTTGAAGCTTTCTTT	CASSLGSEAPLEAFF
-	TRBD2	TRBV11-3	TRBJ2-1	TGTGCCAGCAGCCCCCGGGCGGGACTAGAGTTCAATGAGCAGTTCTTC	CASSPRAGLEFNEQFF
once	-	TRBV7-8	TRBJ2-1	TGTGCCAGCAGCGTGGACGATCACAATGAGCAGTTCTTC	CASSVDDHNEQFF
-	TRBD1	TRBV27	TRBJ2-5	TGTGCCAGCAGTTTGCCGGGACAGGAAGAGACCCAGTACTTC	CASSLPGQEETQYF
-	TRBD2	TRBV10-2	TRBJ2-3	TGCGCCAGCAGTCAGACTAGCGGGAGCTCAGATACGCAGTATTTT	CASSQTSGSSDTQYF
-	-	TRBV29-1	TRBJ2-7	TGCAGCGTTGGGTCGTCAGGGCCCTACGAGCAGTACTTC	CSVGSSGPYEQYF
-	-	TRBV15	TRBJ2-7	TGTGCCACCAGCAGAGTCGGGGACGAGCAGTACTTC	CATSRVGDEQYF
-	-	TRBV28	TRBJ1-4	TGTGCCAGCAGTTTTCGGGGCGTTAATGAAAAACTGTTTTTT	CASSFRGVNEKLFF
-	-	TRBV6-1	TRBJ1-5	TGTGCCAGCAGGCACAGGGAGAATCAGCCCCAGCATTTT	CASRHRENQPQHF
-	-	TRBV11-2	TRBJ2-7	TGTGCCAGCAGCAACGAAGTAGGCGAGCAGTACTTC	CASSNEVGEQYF
-	TRBD1	TRBV4-1	TRBJ1-5	TGCGCCAGCAGCCCGGACAGGGTCAATCAGCCCCAGCATTTT	CASSPDRVNQPQHF
-	-	TRBV7-6	TRBJ1-5	TGTGCCAGCAGCCTCGGGTCTCTAAATCAGCCCCAGCATTTT	CASSLGSLNQPQHF
-	TRBD2	TRBV13	TRBJ2-1	TGTGCCAGCAGCTTTGGGACTAGCAATGAGCAGTTCTTC	CASSFGTSNEQFF
-	-	TRBV7-9	TRBJ2-1	TGTGCCAGCAGCTTAGGCCGGGCGCTAAATGAGCAGTTCTTC	CASSLGRALNEQFF
once	TRBD1	TRBV28	TRBJ2-5	TGTGCCAGCAATCCGTGGACAGGCTATGGAGAGCAGTACTTC	CASNPWTGYGEQYF
-	-	TRBV29-1	TRBJ1-2	TGCGGGGAGGGCACCGGGGACTATGGCTACACCTTC	CGEGTGDYGYTF
-	-	TRBV27	TRBJ2-3	TGTGCCAGCAGTCCACGGGACCACCACACAGATACGCAGTATTTT	CASSPRDHHTDTQYF
-	TRBD1	TRBV28	TRBJ2-7	TGTGCCAGCAGTTCCTACCACCTACAGGGGAAAAGGGCCTACGAGCAGTACTTC	CASSSYHLQGKRAYEQYF
-	TRBD2	TRBV7-9	TRBJ2-3	TGTGCCAGCAGCTTCTGGGAGGGGAGCACAGATACGCAGTATTTT	CASSFWEGSTDTQYF
-	TRBD2	TRBV5-8	TRBJ2-7	TGTGCCAGCAGCTTGGGGAGAGGACTAGCGGGAGCCTACGAGCAGTACTTC	CASSLGRGLAGAYEQYF
-	-	TRBV18	TRBJ1-1	TGTGCCAGCTCACCACTCAAGGGTGAGAAGGGGAACACTGAAGCTTTCTTT	CASSPLKGEKGNTEAFF
-	TRBD2	TRBV4-1	TRBJ2-1	TGCGCCAGCAGCCAAGATCGATTACTAGCGGGAGGTTTTTACAATGAGCAGTTCTTC	CASSQDRLLAGGFYNEQFF